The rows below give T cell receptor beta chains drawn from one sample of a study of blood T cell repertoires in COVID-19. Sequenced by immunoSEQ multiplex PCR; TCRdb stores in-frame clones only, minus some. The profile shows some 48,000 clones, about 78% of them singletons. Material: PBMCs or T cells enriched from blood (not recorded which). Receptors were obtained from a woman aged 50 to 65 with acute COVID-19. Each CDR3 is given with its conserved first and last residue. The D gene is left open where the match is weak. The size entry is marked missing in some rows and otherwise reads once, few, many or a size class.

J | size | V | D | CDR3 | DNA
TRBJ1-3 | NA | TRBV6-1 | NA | CASSEAAGLTIYF | TGTGCCAGCAGTGAAGCCGCCGGTCTAACCATATATTTT
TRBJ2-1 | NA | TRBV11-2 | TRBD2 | CASSTWTKRGASYNEQFF | TGTGCCAGCAGCACATGGACTAAGCGGGGGGCCTCCTACAATGAGCAGTTCTTC
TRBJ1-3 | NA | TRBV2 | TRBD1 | CASSPTGPSGNTIYF | TGTGCCAGCAGTCCGACAGGGCCCTCTGGAAACACCATATATTTT
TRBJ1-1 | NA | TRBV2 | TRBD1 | CASSADRFMNTEAFF | TGTGCCAGCAGTGCGGACAGGTTCATGAACACTGAAGCTTTCTTT
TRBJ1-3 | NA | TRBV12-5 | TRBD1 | CASGFQGAETNTIYF | TGTGCTAGTGGTTTCCAGGGGGCTGAAACAAACACCATATATTTT
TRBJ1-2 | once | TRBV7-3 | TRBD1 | CASSLAPGGEGGYTF | TGTGCCAGCAGCTTAGCCCCAGGGGGAGAGGGTGGCTACACCTTC
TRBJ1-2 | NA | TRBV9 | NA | CASSPGYGYTF | TGTGCCAGCAGCCCAGGGTATGGCTACACCTTC
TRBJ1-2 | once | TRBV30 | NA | CAWSWVGSGYTF | TGTGCCTGGAGTTGGGTGGGGAGTGGCTACACCTTC
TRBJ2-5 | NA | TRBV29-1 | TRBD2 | CSVLRGGQETQYF | TGCAGCGTTCTACGGGGGGGCCAAGAGACCCAGTACTTC
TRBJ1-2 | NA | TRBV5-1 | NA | CASSLVGPGGGYTF | TGCGCCAGCAGCTTGGTGGGGCCCGGGGGGGGCTACACCTTC
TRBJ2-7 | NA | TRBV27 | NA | CASSLGRGTYEQYF | TGTGCCAGCAGTTTGGGCAGGGGCACCTACGAGCAGTACTTC
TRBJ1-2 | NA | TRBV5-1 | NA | CASSRTGGVNYGYTF | TGCGCCAGCAGCCGAACGGGGGGAGTGAACTATGGCTACACCTTC
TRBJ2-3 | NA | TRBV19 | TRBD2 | CASSLGLAGSTDTQYF | TGTGCCAGTAGTCTTGGACTAGCGGGGAGCACAGATACGCAGTATTTT
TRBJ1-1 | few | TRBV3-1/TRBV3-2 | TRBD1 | CASSQGDRVFTEAFF | TGTGCCAGCAGCCAAGGGGACAGGGTGTTCACTGAAGCTTTCTTT
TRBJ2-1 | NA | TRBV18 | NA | CASSPPSGDEQFF | TGTGCCAGCTCACCACCGAGCGGAGATGAGCAGTTCTTC
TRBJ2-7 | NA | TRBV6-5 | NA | CASTGGPSSYEQYF | TGTGCCAGCACCGGGGGGCCATCCTCCTACGAGCAGTACTTC
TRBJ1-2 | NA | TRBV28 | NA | CASSGVRRGSGYTF | TGTGCCAGTAGTGGGGTTCGAAGGGGCTCGGGCTACACCTTC
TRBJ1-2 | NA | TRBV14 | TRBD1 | CASDRGRPNLYGYTF | TGTGCCAGTGACAGGGGAAGGCCCAACCTCTATGGCTACACCTTC
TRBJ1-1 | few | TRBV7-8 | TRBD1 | CASSLSDRGNTEAFF | TGTGCCAGCAGCTTAAGTGACAGGGGGAACACTGAAGCTTTCTTT
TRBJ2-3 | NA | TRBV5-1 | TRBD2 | CASSLGLATDTQYF | TGCGCCAGCAGCTTGGGACTAGCGACAGATACGCAGTATTTT
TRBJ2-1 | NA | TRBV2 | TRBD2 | CASNYAGGEQFF | TGTGCCAGCAATTACGCGGGGGGCGAGCAGTTCTTC
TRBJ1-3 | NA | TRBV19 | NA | CASSSSAGNTIYF | TGTGCCAGTAGCAGTAGCGCTGGAAACACCATATATTTT
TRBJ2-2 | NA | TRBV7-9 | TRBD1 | CASSRTGINTGELFF | TGTGCCAGCAGCCGGACAGGGATAAACACCGGGGAGCTGTTTTTT
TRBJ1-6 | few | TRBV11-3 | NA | CASSIQGTYNSPLHF | TGTGCCAGCAGCATACAGGGAACTTATAATTCACCCCTCCACTTT
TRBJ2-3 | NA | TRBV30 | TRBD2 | CAWSTSGYTDTQYF | TGTGCCTGGTCAACTAGCGGATACACAGATACGCAGTATTTT
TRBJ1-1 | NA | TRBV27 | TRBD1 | CASSLRGLYFEAFF | TGTGCCAGCAGTTTAAGGGGGCTTTATTTTGAAGCTTTCTTT
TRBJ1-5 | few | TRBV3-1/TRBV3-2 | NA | CASSWTGNQPQHF | TGTGCCAGCAGCTGGACGGGGAATCAGCCCCAGCATTTT
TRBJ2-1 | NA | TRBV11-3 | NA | CASSIVTGSNEQFF | TGTGCCAGCAGCATCGTGACAGGTTCGAATGAGCAGTTCTTC
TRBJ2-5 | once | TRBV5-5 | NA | CASSYGTHQETQYF | TGTGCCAGCAGCTACGGGACTCACCAAGAGACCCAGTACTTC
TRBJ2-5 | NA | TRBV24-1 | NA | CATSDPGAQETQYF | TGTGCCACCAGTGACCCAGGGGCCCAAGAGACCCAGTACTTC
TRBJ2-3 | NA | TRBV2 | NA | CASSVGGGRGTDTQYF | TGTGCCAGCAGTGTAGGAGGGGGCCGGGGCACAGATACGCAGTATTTT
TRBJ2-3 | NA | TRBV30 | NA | CAWRGAGATDTQYF | TGTGCCTGGAGGGGGGCGGGGGCCACAGATACGCAGTATTTT
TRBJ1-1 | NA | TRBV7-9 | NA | CASSLEFGTEAFF | TGTGCCAGCAGCTTAGAGTTCGGCACTGAAGCTTTCTTT
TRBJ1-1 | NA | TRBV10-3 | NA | CAISEDRDTEAFF | TGTGCCATCAGTGAGGACCGGGACACTGAAGCTTTCTTT
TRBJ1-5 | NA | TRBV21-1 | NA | CASSKVRVPNQPQHF | TGTGCCAGCAGCAAAGTTCGGGTCCCCAATCAGCCCCAGCATTTT
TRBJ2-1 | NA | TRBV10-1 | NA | CASSEGRSRNEQFF | TGCGCCAGCAGTGAAGGGAGGTCTCGGAATGAGCAGTTCTTC